One sample yielded the 2 T cell receptor beta chains listed below, sequenced in a study of blood T cell repertoires in COVID-19. The repertoire was sequenced with immunoSEQ multiplex PCR; TCRdb's copy has only in-frame clones and lacks some. The table has about 220,000 clones, approximately 86% seen once. Specimen: peripheral blood. The receptors come from a woman aged 80 or older with acute or convalescent COVID-19.

This clone was observed a few times. The chain carries TRBV19 and TRBJ1-2; TRBD1 aligns across 7 bases. The CDR3 loop spans 14 amino acids. Germline V gene data show CDR1 as LNHDA and CDR2 as SQIVND (reference sequence). J lost 7 bases, V lost 6 bases, and 11 bases had no gene match. CDR3 bases: TGTGCCAGTAGATTTATACCCGACAGGGCTGGCTACACCTTC. This translates into CASRFIPDRAGYTF.

The rearrangement joins TRBV5-1 to TRBJ2-1, with TRBD2 matching over 9 bases. J lost 6 bases, V lost 0 bases, and 4 bases had no gene match. CDR1 is SGHRS and CDR2 is YFSETQ in the germline V gene. The CDR3 consists of 15 residues. The CDR3 nucleotides read TGCGCCAGCAGCTTGGCTTCTAGCGGGGCCAATGAGCAGTTCTTC. Protein sequence: CASSLASSGANEQFF.